The rows below give T cell receptor beta chains drawn from one sample of a study of beta chain features in type 1 diabetes. Sequencing used immunoSEQ multiplex PCR; TCRdb keeps in-frame clones, though not all of them. This repertoire shows some 640,000 clones, over 12% found once; its top ten account for 0.04%. The source material was naive CD4+ T cells from blood. The receptors shown here come from a man between 18 and 29 years old with type 1 diabetes. The CDR3 runs from the conserved cysteine through the conserved F or W. The D gene is left open where the match is weak. A row's size may be missing; if present it is once, few, many or a size class.

d_call	v_call	j_call	clone_size	cdr3_aa	cdr3_nt
-	TRBV4-1	TRBJ1-2	-	CASSQVGRTDYGYTF	TGCGCCAGCAGCCAAGTAGGACGGACAGACTATGGCTACACCTTC
TRBD1	TRBV30	TRBJ1-5	-	CAWTRGTGANQPQHF	TGTGCCTGGACTAGGGGAACAGGGGCCAATCAGCCCCAGCATTTT
-	TRBV25-1	TRBJ2-2	-	CASSVLGGTGELFF	TGTGCCAGCAGTGTCCTTGGGGGGACCGGGGAGCTGTTTTTT
TRBD2	TRBV14	TRBJ2-3	-	CASSRPPGGASTDTQYF	TGTGCCAGCAGCCGCCCCCCGGGGGGTGCTAGCACAGATACGCAGTATTTT
-	TRBV7-2	TRBJ2-3	-	CASSFHLGTDTQYF	TGTGCCAGCAGCTTTCATCTCGGCACAGATACGCAGTATTTT
-	TRBV5-6	TRBJ1-2	-	CASSIDGQYGYTF	TGTGCCAGCAGCATCGACGGACAATATGGCTACACCTTC
-	TRBV5-1	TRBJ2-7	few	CASALDREQYF	TGCGCCAGCGCCTTGGATCGCGAGCAGTACTTC
-	TRBV9	TRBJ1-6	-	CASSVFSRVDSPLHF	TGTGCCAGCAGCGTATTTTCCAGGGTAGATTCACCCCTCCACTTT
TRBD1	TRBV6-1	TRBJ2-4	few	CASSEQEGTDIQYF	TGTGCCAGCAGTGAGCAGGAAGGGACAGACATTCAGTACTTC
-	TRBV6-6	TRBJ2-1	few	CASSYRRNEQFF	TGTGCCAGCAGTTACCGAAGGAATGAGCAGTTCTTC
TRBD1	TRBV30	TRBJ1-5	-	CAWRQGASNQPQHF	TGTGCCTGGAGACAGGGGGCCAGCAATCAGCCCCAGCATTTT
-	TRBV5-1	TRBJ2-5	-	CASSLWQETQYF	TGCGCCAGCAGCTTGTGGCAAGAGACCCAGTACTTC
-	TRBV29-1	TRBJ2-3	-	CSVTGGTDTQYF	TGCAGCGTTACTGGGGGCACAGATACGCAGTATTTT
-	TRBV5-4	TRBJ2-1	few	CASSLDSNEQFF	TGTGCCAGCAGCTTGGATTCCAATGAGCAGTTCTTC
-	TRBV4-1	TRBJ1-1	few	CASSQWYSRPNTEAFF	TGCGCCAGCAGCCAATGGTATAGCAGGCCGAACACTGAAGCTTTCTTT